These 16 T cell receptor beta chains were sequenced from one sample in a study of cytomegalovirus exposure and HLA in healthy donors. The PCR ran on 60 Vbeta and 13 Jbeta primers. Sequencing was performed with immunoSEQ multiplex PCR; in TCRdb, only in-frame clones are kept and a portion is missing. The repertoire holds approximately 78,000 clones, with around 70% as singletons. Sequencing input: PBMCs. These receptors originate from a man aged 35-49 years in good health and CMV-seropositive.

The sample holds a few counts of this clone. The chain is built from TRBV6-1 and TRBJ1-1, with TRBD1 as a possible D gene (5 bases). The ends were cut back, 8 bases at V and 0 bases at J, with 10 bases in the middle. CDR1 and CDR2 (germline): MNHNS, SASEGT. This CDR3 has 13 amino acids. CDR3 region: CASPGLLNTEAFF. The CDR3 DNA is TGTGCCAGCCCGGGACTGCTGAACACTGAAGCTTTCTTT.

This clone was picked up a small number of times. The rearrangement links TRBV11-3 to TRBJ2-5; TRBD1 agrees at 10 bases. The CDR3 is made up of 14 amino acids. From germline, CDR1 is SGHNT and CDR2 YENEEA. V lost 5 bases, J lost 5 bases, and 5 bases stayed unmatched. The CDR3 region is CASSPGTGVETQYF. The CDR3 nucleotides are TGTGCCAGCAGCCCCGGGACAGGGGTGGAGACCCAGTACTTC.

CDR3 protein: CASSESSSGRNEQFF. The CDR3 region has the DNA TGCGCCAGCAGTGAGTCGTCTAGCGGGCGCAATGAGCAGTTCTTC. V usage is TRBV10-1 and J usage is TRBJ2-1; 8 nucleotides match TRBD2. V lost 0 bases and J lost 6; bases outside the gene matches: 4. Germline V gene data show CDR1 as WNHNN and CDR2 as SYGVQD (reference sequence). The CDR3 consists of 15 residues.

This clone was detected a few times. V is TRBV4-3 and J is TRBJ1-4; D gene uncertain. The V end lost 0 bases, the J end lost 0 bases, and 14 bases lay between the germline ends. CDR1 is LGHNA, CDR2 YSLEER, per germline. The CDR3 is 18 residues long. The CDR3 region is CASSQDLGLRPTNEKLFF. CDR3 bases: TGCGCCAGCAGCCAAGATCTAGGCCTAAGACCAACTAATGAAAAACTGTTTTTT.

This chain uses TRBV7-8 with TRBJ2-7, with a weak D call TRBD1 (5 bases). Germline CDR1 SGHVS, CDR2 FQNEAQ. V lost 6 bases to trimming and J lost 3 bases, with 15 bases between them. The length of the CDR3 is 14 residues. CDR3 coding DNA: TGTGCCAGCAGTTCCGAGTCAAGGGGCTACGAGCAGTACTTC. It yields the protein CASSSESRGYEQYF. Drawing the rest from reference TRBV7-8 and TRBJ2-7, the complete variable domain is GAGVSQSPRYKVAKRGQDVALRCDPISGHVSLFWYQQALGQGPEFLTYFQNEAQLDKSGLPSDRFFAERPEGSVSTLKIQRTQQEDSAVYLCASSSESRGYEQYFGPGTRLTVT.

In this sample, this clone turned up a few times. The chain is built from TRBV10-3 and TRBJ2-5, with TRBD2 as a possible D gene (5 bases). Per the germline V gene, CDR1 is ENHRY and CDR2 is SYGVKD. With 7 bases removed from V and 11 bases from J, the gap between germline ends came to 26 bases. The CDR3 sequence is 15 residues long. Here the CDR3 reads CAIKEADFWPYGQYF. CDR3 nucleotides: TGTGCCATCAAGGAGGCAGACTTTTGGCCCTACGGGCAGTACTTC.

This clone was counted once. This chain links TRBV7-2 with TRBJ2-2; 7 nucleotides line up with TRBD1. Per germline, CDR1 SGHTA and CDR2 FQGNSA. The CDR3 consists of 17 residues. J gave up 1 base and V 5 bases, and 10 bases lay outside the gene matches. The CDR3 coding sequence is TGTGCCAGCAGCCACCCCCGAGGGGGCAGGAACACCGGGGAGCTGTTTTTT. This gives the protein CASSHPRGGRNTGELFF.

This sequence joins TRBV7-3 and TRBJ1-4; D gene uncertain. CDR1 SGHTA and CDR2 FQGTGA come from the germline V gene. The CDR3 covers 15 residues. With 6 bases removed from V and 5 bases from J, the gap between germline ends came to 16 bases. The CDR3 loop reads CASSFAPGRNEKLFF. The DNA of the CDR3 is TGTGCCAGCAGTTTTGCTCCAGGAAGAAATGAAAAACTGTTTTTT.

As to this clone: This sample includes further DNA sequences coding for the same CDR3. The chain joins TRBV5-6 to TRBJ1-6; weak D call: TRBD1 (5 bases). V lost 7 bases and J lost 7, with 18 bases in between. Germline CDR1 is SGHDT and CDR2 is YYEEEE. The CDR3 spans 15 residues. The CDR3, as DNA: TGTGCCAGCGCCCGTCTGGGGCTGGAGAATTCACCCCTCCACTTT. Translating gives CASARLGLENSPLHF.

This rearrangement joins TRBV5-5 to TRBJ1-5, with D uncertain. The germline V gene encodes CDR1 SGHKS and CDR2 YYEKEE (reference sequence). With 4 bases removed from V and 1 base from J, the gap between germline ends came to 6 bases. The CDR3 has 13 residues. The CDR3 sequence is CASSLRSNQPQHF. DNA for the CDR3: TGTGCCAGCAGCCTCAGGAGCAATCAGCCCCAGCATTTT.

The rearrangement uses TRBV28 and TRBJ2-7; no definite D call. The V gene lost 6 bases and the J gene lost 3 bases, with 6 bases spanning the gap. The CDR3 extends over 11 amino acids. The germline CDR1 and CDR2 sequences are MDHEN and SYDVKM. The CDR3 is CASRSGYEQYF. The CDR3 nucleotides read TGTGCCAGCAGGTCGGGCTACGAGCAGTACTTC. The entire variable domain, with the rest obtained from reference TRBV28 and TRBJ2-7, is as follows: DVKVTQSSRYLVKRTGEKVFLECVQDMDHENMFWYRQDPGLGLRLIYFSYDVKMKEKGDIPEGYSVSREKKERFSLILESASTNQTSMYLCASRSGYEQYFGPGTRLTVT.

This sequence joins TRBV7-2 and TRBJ2-7; possible D gene TRBD2, 7 bases. CDR3 length equals 16 residues. Trimming removed 5 bases from V and 3 bases from J, with 20 bases in between. Looked up from germline, CDR1 is SGHTA and CDR2 is FQGNSA. The CDR3 loop reads CASSVHGGGVNYEQYF. For the CDR3, the DNA is TGTGCCAGCAGCGTACATGGAGGGGGGGTGAACTACGAGCAGTACTTC.

V is TRBV11-2 and J is TRBJ2-7, with TRBD1 identical over 8 bases. Germline values: CDR1 SGHAT, CDR2 FQNNGV. The CDR3 length is 16 residues. V gave up 2 bases and J gave up 5 bases; unmatched junction bases: 11. The DNA of the CDR3 is TGTGCCAGCAGCTTAAGGGCAGGGGGCCTAGGGAACGAGCAGTACTTC. Amino acid sequence: CASSLRAGGLGNEQYF. The full variable domain, with the rest looked up from reference TRBV11-2 and TRBJ2-7, is EAGVAQSPRYKIIEKRQSVAFWCNPISGHATLYWYQQILGQGPKLLIQFQNNGVVDDSQLPKDRFSAERLKGVDSTLKIQPAKLEDSAVYLCASSLRAGGLGNEQYFGPGTRLTVT.

The gene calls are TRBV7-9 and TRBJ1-5; D is ambiguous. The CDR3 is 14 residues long. Germline V gene lookup returns CDR1 SEHNR and CDR2 FQNEAQ (reference sequence). V shed 4 bases and J shed 7 bases, with 14 bases lying between them. CDR3: CASSSADVSQPQHF. The DNA for the CDR3 is TGTGCCAGCAGCTCCGCTGATGTGAGCCAGCCCCAGCATTTT.

The chain has TRBV7-9 and TRBJ2-1, with 8 nucleotides matching TRBD2. The V gene's germline CDR1 is SEHNR and CDR2 FQNEAQ (reference sequence). Germline trimming cut 2 bases from V and 8 bases from J; bases unmatched to any gene: 8. This CDR3 has 15 residues. CDR3 protein: CASSLIGGARDEQFF. CDR3 sequence (DNA): TGTGCCAGCAGCTTAATCGGGGGGGCCAGGGATGAGCAGTTCTTC.

The V and J genes are TRBV4-1 and TRBJ1-5, with TRBD1 matching 8 bases. V gave up 3 bases and J gave up 0 bases; unmatched junction bases: 4. Looked up from germline, CDR1 is MGHRA and CDR2 is YSYEKL. The CDR3 contains 16 residues. The CDR3 sequence is CASSQGDRYSNQPQHF. The CDR3 DNA follows: TGCGCCAGCAGCCAGGGGGACAGGTATAGCAATCAGCCCCAGCATTTT.